The sequence of this T cell receptor beta chain was determined in a study of cytomegalovirus exposure and HLA in healthy donors. Study-level findings and limits: With later analysis, a missense DCLRE1C variant became linked to TCR beta V- and J-gene trimming. The study found most TCR sequences rare, yet found some public TCRs in many donors.

This clone has more than one count but fewer than ten. Its antigen is not known. CDR1 and CDR2 (germline): SGHAT, FQNNGV. The CDR3 is 14 residues long. V was trimmed by 4 bases and J by 8 bases, leaving 14 bases between them. Primers included in the PCR were 60 Vbeta and 13 Jbeta primers. Method: immunoSEQ multiplex PCR; TCRdb's copy keeps in-frame clones and lacks some. The data contain roughly 54,000 clones, approximately 63% of them seen just once; the ten biggest clones take up around 19%. Specimen: PBMCs. The origin of this receptor is a woman aged 55 to 70 in good health and CMV-seropositive. This rearrangement joins TRBV11-2 to TRBJ1-4; D unclear. The CDR3 region is CASSSPGVGEKLFF. CDR3 DNA sequence: TGTGCCAGCAGCTCCCCGGGAGTAGGGGAAAAACTGTTTTTT.